The rows below give T cell receptor beta chains drawn from one sample of a study of STAT5B mutations in CD4+ large granular lymphocyte leukemia. This table comes from immunoSEQ multiplex PCR, and its TCRdb copy is limited to in-frame clones, with some not included. The data show approximately 32,000 clones, 69% seen once. Sequencing used CD4+ T cells from blood buffy coats. Receptor source: a human donor in good health. The CDR3 runs from the conserved cysteine through the conserved F or W. Each record gives: clone size, D gene, V gene, CDR3 length, J gene, CDR3 protein, CDR3 DNA. The D gene is left open where the match is weak. Size tells how often a clone was seen (once, few, many) or the class of an expanded clone, and some rows leave it out.

clone size: NA
D gene: TRBD1
V gene: TRBV6-1
CDR3 length: 13
J gene: TRBJ1-6
CDR3 protein: CASTLTGDLPLHF
CDR3 DNA: TGTGCCAGCACGTTAACAGGGGACCTGCCCCTCCACTTT

clone size: NA
D gene: NA
V gene: TRBV30
CDR3 length: 15
J gene: TRBJ2-4
CDR3 protein: CALGFGLGAKNIQYF
CDR3 DNA: TGTGCCCTAGGGTTCGGGCTTGGGGCCAAAAACATTCAGTACTTC

clone size: few
D gene: NA
V gene: TRBV5-1
CDR3 length: 14
J gene: TRBJ1-1
CDR3 protein: CASSLHTGYTEAFF
CDR3 DNA: TGCGCCAGCAGCTTGCATACAGGTTACACTGAAGCTTTCTTT

clone size: NA
D gene: NA
V gene: TRBV7-2
CDR3 length: 14
J gene: TRBJ2-7
CDR3 protein: CASSLGLQLYEQYF
CDR3 DNA: TGTGCCAGCAGCTTAGGACTGCAACTCTACGAGCAGTACTTC

clone size: NA
D gene: NA
V gene: TRBV5-1
CDR3 length: 14
J gene: TRBJ2-3
CDR3 protein: CASSLSSRTDTQYF
CDR3 DNA: TGCGCCAGCAGCTTGAGCAGCCGCACAGATACGCAGTATTTT

clone size: NA
D gene: TRBD1
V gene: TRBV6-1
CDR3 length: 13
J gene: TRBJ1-2
CDR3 protein: CASSRQGFLGYTF
CDR3 DNA: TGTGCCAGCAGTAGACAGGGTTTTCTTGGCTACACCTTC

clone size: few
D gene: NA
V gene: TRBV6-1
CDR3 length: 12
J gene: TRBJ2-1
CDR3 protein: CASSVDSNEQFF
CDR3 DNA: TGTGCCAGCAGTGTCGATAGCAATGAGCAGTTCTTC

clone size: NA
D gene: NA
V gene: TRBV18
CDR3 length: 14
J gene: TRBJ2-3
CDR3 protein: CASSEGGSTDTQYF
CDR3 DNA: TGTGCCAGCTCGGAGGGCGGTAGCACAGATACGCAGTATTTT

clone size: NA
D gene: NA
V gene: TRBV15
CDR3 length: 12
J gene: TRBJ1-1
CDR3 protein: CATSGAYTEAFF
CDR3 DNA: TGTGCCACCAGCGGAGCTTACACTGAAGCTTTCTTT

clone size: few
D gene: TRBD1
V gene: TRBV6-5
CDR3 length: 12
J gene: TRBJ1-1
CDR3 protein: CASRTGGGEAFF
CDR3 DNA: TGTGCCAGCAGAACAGGGGGGGGTGAAGCTTTCTTT

clone size: once
D gene: NA
V gene: TRBV5-1
CDR3 length: 14
J gene: TRBJ2-7
CDR3 protein: CASSLGRTSYEQYF
CDR3 DNA: TGCGCCAGCAGCTTGGGACGGACTTCCTACGAGCAGTACTTC

clone size: few
D gene: NA
V gene: TRBV19
CDR3 length: 13
J gene: TRBJ1-4
CDR3 protein: CASSRKVGEKLFF
CDR3 DNA: TGTGCCAGTAGTCGAAAGGTCGGGGAAAAACTGTTTTTT

clone size: few
D gene: NA
V gene: TRBV5-5
CDR3 length: 13
J gene: TRBJ1-2
CDR3 protein: CASSLAANYGYTF
CDR3 DNA: TGTGCCAGCAGCTTGGCAGCTAACTATGGCTACACCTTC

clone size: NA
D gene: NA
V gene: TRBV2
CDR3 length: 14
J gene: TRBJ1-5
CDR3 protein: CASSPVGRNQPQHF
CDR3 DNA: TGTGCCAGCAGTCCCGTAGGGAGGAATCAGCCCCAGCATTTT

clone size: NA
D gene: TRBD1
V gene: TRBV6-5
CDR3 length: 14
J gene: TRBJ2-5
CDR3 protein: CASSYGTGGETQYF
CDR3 DNA: TGTGCCAGCAGTTACGGGACAGGGGGAGAGACCCAGTACTTC

clone size: NA
D gene: NA
V gene: TRBV5-1
CDR3 length: 12
J gene: TRBJ1-2
CDR3 protein: CASSPQGGGYTF
CDR3 DNA: TGCGCCAGCAGCCCGCAAGGGGGTGGCTACACCTTC

clone size: NA
D gene: NA
V gene: TRBV6-5
CDR3 length: 16
J gene: TRBJ1-2
CDR3 protein: CASSYNQGGGNYGYTF
CDR3 DNA: TGTGCCAGCAGTTATAACCAGGGAGGGGGTAACTATGGCTACACCTTC

clone size: few
D gene: TRBD1
V gene: TRBV14
CDR3 length: 14
J gene: TRBJ1-6
CDR3 protein: CASSFSGGNSPLHF
CDR3 DNA: TGTGCCAGCAGTTTCTCAGGGGGTAATTCACCCCTCCACTTT

clone size: once
D gene: NA
V gene: TRBV9
CDR3 length: 14
J gene: TRBJ2-7
CDR3 protein: CASSPWESSYEQYF
CDR3 DNA: TGTGCCAGCAGCCCCTGGGAGAGCTCCTACGAGCAGTACTTC

clone size: NA
D gene: NA
V gene: TRBV7-6
CDR3 length: 14
J gene: TRBJ2-5
CDR3 protein: CASSRGGLLGTQYF
CDR3 DNA: TGTGCCAGCAGCAGAGGGGGTCTTCTAGGGACCCAGTACTTC

clone size: NA
D gene: TRBD1
V gene: TRBV7-2
CDR3 length: 14
J gene: TRBJ1-3
CDR3 protein: CASSRQGNGNTIYF
CDR3 DNA: TGTGCCAGCAGCAGACAGGGTAATGGAAACACCATATATTTT

clone size: NA
D gene: TRBD2
V gene: TRBV11-2
CDR3 length: 15
J gene: TRBJ2-5
CDR3 protein: CASRLAGGPEETQYF
CDR3 DNA: TGTGCCAGCAGATTAGCGGGGGGGCCTGAAGAGACCCAGTACTTC

clone size: NA
D gene: TRBD1
V gene: TRBV7-2
CDR3 length: 15
J gene: TRBJ1-6
CDR3 protein: CASSAGQGRRSPLHF
CDR3 DNA: TGTGCCAGCAGCGCCGGACAGGGGAGGAGATCACCCCTCCACTTT

clone size: NA
D gene: NA
V gene: TRBV7-9
CDR3 length: 14
J gene: TRBJ2-2
CDR3 protein: CASSLFREVGELFF
CDR3 DNA: TGTGCCAGCAGCCTATTTAGAGAGGTCGGGGAGCTGTTTTTT

clone size: NA
D gene: NA
V gene: TRBV6-6
CDR3 length: 12
J gene: TRBJ2-5
CDR3 protein: CASSYYGPTQYF
CDR3 DNA: TGTGCCAGCAGTTACTACGGCCCGACCCAGTACTTC

clone size: NA
D gene: TRBD2
V gene: TRBV11-3
CDR3 length: 15
J gene: TRBJ2-1
CDR3 protein: CASSTGLAGGSEQFF
CDR3 DNA: TGTGCCAGCAGCACCGGACTAGCGGGGGGGAGTGAGCAGTTCTTC